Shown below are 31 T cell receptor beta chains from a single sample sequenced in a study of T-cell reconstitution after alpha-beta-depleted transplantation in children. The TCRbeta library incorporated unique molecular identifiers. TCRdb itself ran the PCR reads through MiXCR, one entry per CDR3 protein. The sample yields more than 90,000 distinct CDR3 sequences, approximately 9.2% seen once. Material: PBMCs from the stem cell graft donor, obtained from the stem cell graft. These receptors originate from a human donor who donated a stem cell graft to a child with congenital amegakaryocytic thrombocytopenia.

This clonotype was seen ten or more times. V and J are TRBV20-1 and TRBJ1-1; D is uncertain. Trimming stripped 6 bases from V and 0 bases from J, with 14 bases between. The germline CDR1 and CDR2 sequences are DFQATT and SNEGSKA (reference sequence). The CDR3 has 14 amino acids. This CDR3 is CSATNIPMNTEAFF. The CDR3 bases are TGCAGTGCCACAAATATTCCCATGAACACTGAAGCTTTCTTT.

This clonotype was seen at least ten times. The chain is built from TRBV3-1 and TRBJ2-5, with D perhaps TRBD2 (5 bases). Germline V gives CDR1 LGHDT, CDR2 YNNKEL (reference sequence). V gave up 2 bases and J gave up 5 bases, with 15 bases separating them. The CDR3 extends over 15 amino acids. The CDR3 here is CASSQSLAVVETQYF. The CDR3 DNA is TGTGCCAGCAGCCAATCCCTAGCCGTAGTTGAGACCCAGTACTTC.

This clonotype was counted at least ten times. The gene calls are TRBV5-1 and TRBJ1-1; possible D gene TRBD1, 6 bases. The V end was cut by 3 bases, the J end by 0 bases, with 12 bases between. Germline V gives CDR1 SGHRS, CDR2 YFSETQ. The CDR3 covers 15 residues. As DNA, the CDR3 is TGCGCCAGCAGCTGGAACACAGGGTTGAACACTGAAGCTTTCTTT. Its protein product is CASSWNTGLNTEAFF.

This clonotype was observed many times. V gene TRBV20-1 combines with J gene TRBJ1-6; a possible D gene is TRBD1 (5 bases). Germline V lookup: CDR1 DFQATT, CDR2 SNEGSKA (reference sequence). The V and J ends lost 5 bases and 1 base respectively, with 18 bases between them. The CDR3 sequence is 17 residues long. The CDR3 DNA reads TGCAGTGCTCTCTTACCGTTGAAGGGGTCCTATAATTCACCCCTCCACTTT. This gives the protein CSALLPLKGSYNSPLHF.

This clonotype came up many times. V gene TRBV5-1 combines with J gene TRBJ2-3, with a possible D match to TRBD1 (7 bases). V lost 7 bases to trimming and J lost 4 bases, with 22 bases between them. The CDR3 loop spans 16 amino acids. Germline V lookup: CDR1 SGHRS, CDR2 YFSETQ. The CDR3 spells CASRSASEGTADTQYF. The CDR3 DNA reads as TGCGCCAGCCGGAGCGCCTCGGAGGGGACAGCAGATACGCAGTATTTT.

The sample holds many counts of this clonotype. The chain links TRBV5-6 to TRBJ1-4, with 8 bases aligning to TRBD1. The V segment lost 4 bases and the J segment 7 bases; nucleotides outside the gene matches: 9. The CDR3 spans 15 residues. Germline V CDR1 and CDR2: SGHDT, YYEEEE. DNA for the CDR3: TGTGCCAGCAGCGGTGACAGGGGACGTGGTGAAAAACTGTTTTTT. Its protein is CASSGDRGRGEKLFF.

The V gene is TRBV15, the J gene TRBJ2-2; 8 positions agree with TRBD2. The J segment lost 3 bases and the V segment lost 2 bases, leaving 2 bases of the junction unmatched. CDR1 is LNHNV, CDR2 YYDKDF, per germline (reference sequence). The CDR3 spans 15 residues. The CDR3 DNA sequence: TGTGCCACCAGCAGAACCGGGGGGGACACCGGGGAGCTGTTTTTT. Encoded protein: CATSRTGGDTGELFF.

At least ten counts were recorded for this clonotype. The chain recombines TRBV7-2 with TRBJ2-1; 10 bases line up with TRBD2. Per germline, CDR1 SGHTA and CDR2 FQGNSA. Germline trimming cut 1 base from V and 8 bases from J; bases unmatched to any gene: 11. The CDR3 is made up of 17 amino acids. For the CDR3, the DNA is TGTGCCAGCAGCTTAGGGGAGTCCAGCGGGGGGGTTTATGAGCAGTTCTTC. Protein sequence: CASSLGESSGGVYEQFF.

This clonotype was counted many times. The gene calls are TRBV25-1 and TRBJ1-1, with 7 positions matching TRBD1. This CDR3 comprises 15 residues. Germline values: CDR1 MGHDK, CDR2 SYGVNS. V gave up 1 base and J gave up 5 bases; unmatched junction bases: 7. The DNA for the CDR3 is TGTGCCAGCAGTGAATTTAGAGGGGGCGCGACTGAAGCTTTCTTT. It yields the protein CASSEFRGGATEAFF.

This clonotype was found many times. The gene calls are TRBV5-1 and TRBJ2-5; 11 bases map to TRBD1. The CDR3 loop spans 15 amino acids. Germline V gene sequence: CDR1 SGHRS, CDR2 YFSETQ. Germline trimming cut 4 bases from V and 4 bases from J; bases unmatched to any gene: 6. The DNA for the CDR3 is TGCGCCAGCAGCGGAAGGACAGGGGGCGGAGAGACCCAGTACTTC. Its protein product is CASSGRTGGGETQYF.

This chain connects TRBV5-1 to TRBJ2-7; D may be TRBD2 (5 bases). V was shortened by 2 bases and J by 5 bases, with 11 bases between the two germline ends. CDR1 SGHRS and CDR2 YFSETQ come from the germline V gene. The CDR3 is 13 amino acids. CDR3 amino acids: CASSLRGSNEQYF. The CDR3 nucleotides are TGCGCCAGCAGCTTACGGGGTTCCAACGAGCAGTACTTC.

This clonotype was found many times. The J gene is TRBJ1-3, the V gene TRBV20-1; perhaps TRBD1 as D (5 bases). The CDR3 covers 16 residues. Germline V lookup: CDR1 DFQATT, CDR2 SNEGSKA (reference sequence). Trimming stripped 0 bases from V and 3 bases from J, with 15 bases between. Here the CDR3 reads CSARDFGAGGGNTIYF. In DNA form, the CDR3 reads TGCAGTGCTAGAGATTTTGGGGCAGGAGGTGGAAACACCATATATTTT.

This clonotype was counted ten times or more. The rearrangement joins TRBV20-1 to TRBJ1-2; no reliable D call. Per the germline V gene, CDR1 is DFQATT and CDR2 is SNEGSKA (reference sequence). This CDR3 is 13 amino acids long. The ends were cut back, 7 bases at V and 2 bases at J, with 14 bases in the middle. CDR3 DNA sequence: TGCAGTGGCGCCCCTAGGGAGAACTATGGCTACACCTTC. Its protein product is CSGAPRENYGYTF.

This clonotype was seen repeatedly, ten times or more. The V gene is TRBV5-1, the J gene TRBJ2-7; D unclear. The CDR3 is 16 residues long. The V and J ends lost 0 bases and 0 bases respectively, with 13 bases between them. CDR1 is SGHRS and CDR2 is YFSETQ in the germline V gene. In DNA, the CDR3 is TGCGCCAGCAGCTTGGCGGGTGGTCTTAGCTCCTACGAGCAGTACTTC. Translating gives CASSLAGGLSSYEQYF.

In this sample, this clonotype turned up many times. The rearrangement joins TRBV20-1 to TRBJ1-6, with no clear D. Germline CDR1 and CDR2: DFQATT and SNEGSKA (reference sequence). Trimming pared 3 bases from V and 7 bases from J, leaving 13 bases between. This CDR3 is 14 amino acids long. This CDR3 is CSASSGQENSPLHF. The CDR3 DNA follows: TGCAGTGCTAGTTCGGGCCAGGAAAATTCACCCCTCCACTTT.

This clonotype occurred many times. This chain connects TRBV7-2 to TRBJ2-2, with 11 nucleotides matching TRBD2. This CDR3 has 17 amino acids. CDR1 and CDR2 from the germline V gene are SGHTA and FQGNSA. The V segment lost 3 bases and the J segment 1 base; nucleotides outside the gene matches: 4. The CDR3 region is CASSFGTSGGNTGELFF. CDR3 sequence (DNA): TGTGCCAGCAGCTTTGGGACTAGCGGAGGGAACACCGGGGAGCTGTTTTTT. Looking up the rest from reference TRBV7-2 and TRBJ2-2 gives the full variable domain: GAGVSQSPSNKVTEKGKDVELRCDPISGHTALYWYRQSLGQGLEFLIYFQGNSAPDKSGLPSDRFSAERTGGSVSTLTIQRTQQEDSAVYLCASSFGTSGGNTGELFFGEGSRLTVL.

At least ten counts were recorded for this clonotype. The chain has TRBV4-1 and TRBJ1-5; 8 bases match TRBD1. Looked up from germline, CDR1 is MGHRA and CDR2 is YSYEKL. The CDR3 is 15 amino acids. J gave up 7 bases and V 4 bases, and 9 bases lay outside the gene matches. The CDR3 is CASSLGQGNLQPQHF. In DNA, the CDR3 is TGCGCCAGCAGCCTTGGACAGGGTAATTTGCAGCCCCAGCATTTT.

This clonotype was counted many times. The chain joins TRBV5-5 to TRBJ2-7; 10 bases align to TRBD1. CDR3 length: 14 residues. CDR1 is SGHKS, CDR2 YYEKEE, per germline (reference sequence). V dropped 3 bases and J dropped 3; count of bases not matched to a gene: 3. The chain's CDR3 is CASSSGQGSYEQYF. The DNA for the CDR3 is TGTGCCAGCAGCTCGGGACAGGGGAGCTACGAGCAGTACTTC.

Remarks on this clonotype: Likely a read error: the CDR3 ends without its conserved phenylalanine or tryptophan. CDR3 sequence: CGAGTTEQFL. Written as DNA, the CDR3 is TGCGGCGCCGGGACAACTGAGCAGTTCTTG. V usage is TRBV29-1 and J usage is TRBJ2-1; weak D call: TRBD1 (6 bases). Germline lookup yields CDR1 SQVTM and CDR2 ANQGSEA. The CDR3 totals 10 residues.

This CDR3 reads CASSLRTAIGAQYF. The CDR3 nucleotides are TGTGCCAGCAGTCTCCGGACCGCTATTGGGGCCCAGTACTTC. The chain joins TRBV2 to TRBJ2-5; D is ambiguous. The CDR3 contains 14 residues. CDR1 and CDR2 (germline): SNHLY, FYNNEI. Between the trimmed V and J ends, which lost 5 bases and 9 bases, there was a span of 19 bases.

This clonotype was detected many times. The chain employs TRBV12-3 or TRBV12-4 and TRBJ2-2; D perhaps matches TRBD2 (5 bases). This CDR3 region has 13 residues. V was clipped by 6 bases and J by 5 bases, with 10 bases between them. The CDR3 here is CASSWTETGELFF. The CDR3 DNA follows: TGTGCCAGCAGCTGGACTGAAACCGGGGAGCTGTTTTTT.

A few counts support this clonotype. CDR3 in amino acids: CASSLGLITEAFF. The DNA of the CDR3 is TGTGCCAGCAGCTTAGGACTGATCACTGAAGCTTTCTTT. The rearrangement uses TRBV11-2 and TRBJ1-1; no clear D gene. The CDR3 is made up of 13 amino acids. From germline, CDR1 is SGHAT and CDR2 FQNNGV. V was trimmed by 1 base and J by 4 bases, leaving 7 bases between them.

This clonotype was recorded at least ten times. The DNA of the CDR3 is TGTGCCAGCGGAGACAGGGGGACAGAGACCCAGTACTTC. Amino acids: CASGDRGTETQYF. The V and J genes are TRBV12-3 or TRBV12-4 and TRBJ2-5; 9 nucleotides align to TRBD1. V lost 8 bases to trimming and J lost 4 bases; unmatched junction nucleotides: 5. This CDR3 is 13 amino acids long.

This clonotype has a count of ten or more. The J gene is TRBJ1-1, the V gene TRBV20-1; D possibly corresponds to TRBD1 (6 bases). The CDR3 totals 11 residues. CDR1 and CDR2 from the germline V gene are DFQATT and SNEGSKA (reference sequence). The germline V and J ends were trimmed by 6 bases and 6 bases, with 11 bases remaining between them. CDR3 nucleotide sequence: TGCAGTGCCTCGGAGGGGGCTGAAGCTTTCTTT. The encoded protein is CSASEGAEAFF.

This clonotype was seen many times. In DNA form, the CDR3 reads TGCGCCAGCAGCTTGGCAGGTCTAGCGGGAGTAGACGAGCAGTACTTC. It is translated as CASSLAGLAGVDEQYF. The chain is built from TRBV5-1 and TRBJ2-7; 10 nucleotides match TRBD2. Unmatched junction bases numbered 8, after V lost 0 bases and J lost 5 bases. The CDR3 covers 16 residues. The germline gives CDR1 SGHRS, CDR2 YFSETQ. The full variable domain, rest sourced from reference TRBV5-1 and TRBJ2-7, is KAGVTQTPRYLIKTRGQQVTLSCSPISGHRSVSWYQQTPGQGLQFLFEYFSETQRNKGNFPGRFSGRQFSNSRSEMNVSTLELGDSALYLCASSLAGLAGVDEQYFGPGTRLTVT.

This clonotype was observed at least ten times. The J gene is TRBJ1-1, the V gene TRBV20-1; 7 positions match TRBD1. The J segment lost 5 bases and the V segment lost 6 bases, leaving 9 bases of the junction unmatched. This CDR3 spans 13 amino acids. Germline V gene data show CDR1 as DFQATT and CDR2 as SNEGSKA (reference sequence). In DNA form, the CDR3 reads TGCAGTGCGTTGGAGGGGGCGCGGACTGAAGCTTTCTTT. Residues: CSALEGARTEAFF.

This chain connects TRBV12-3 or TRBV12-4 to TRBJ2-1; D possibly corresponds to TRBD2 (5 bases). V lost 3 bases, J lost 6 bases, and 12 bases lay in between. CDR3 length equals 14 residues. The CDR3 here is CASSFEREPNEQFF. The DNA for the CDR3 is TGTGCCAGCAGTTTCGAGAGGGAACCCAATGAGCAGTTCTTC.

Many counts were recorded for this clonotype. The CDR3 spells CASSETPSGNTIYF. In DNA form, the CDR3 reads TGTGCCAGCAGTGAGACACCCTCTGGAAACACCATATATTTT. The chain carries TRBV6-1 and TRBJ1-3; D is unclear. CDR1 MNHNS and CDR2 SASEGT come from the germline V gene. The ends were cut back, 3 bases at V and 0 bases at J, with 6 bases in the middle. This CDR3 region has 14 residues.

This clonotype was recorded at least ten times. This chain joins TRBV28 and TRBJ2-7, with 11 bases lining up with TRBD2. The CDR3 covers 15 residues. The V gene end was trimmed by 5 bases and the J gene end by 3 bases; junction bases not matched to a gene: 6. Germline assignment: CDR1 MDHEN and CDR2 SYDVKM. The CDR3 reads CASSAPGTSGYEQYF. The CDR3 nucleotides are TGTGCCAGCAGTGCCCCCGGGACTAGCGGCTACGAGCAGTACTTC.

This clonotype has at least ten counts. Written as DNA, the CDR3 is TGTGCCACCAGTGAGGGGACGACAGGGGATGACAATCAGCCCCAGCATTTT. It is translated as CATSEGTTGDDNQPQHF. The chain joins TRBV24-1 to TRBJ1-5, with 8 positions matching TRBD1. The CDR3 consists of 17 residues. Looked up from germline, CDR1 is KGHDR and CDR2 is SFDVKD. V gave up 4 bases and J gave up 3 bases; unmatched junction bases: 10.

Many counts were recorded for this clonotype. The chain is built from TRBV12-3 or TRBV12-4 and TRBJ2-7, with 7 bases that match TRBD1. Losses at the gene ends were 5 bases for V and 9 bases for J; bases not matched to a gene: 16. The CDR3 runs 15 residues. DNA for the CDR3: TGTGCCAGCAGTCCTGGGACAGCTCTTCCTAAGGGGCAGTACTTC. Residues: CASSPGTALPKGQYF.